This paragraph covers one T cell receptor (beta chain) sequence. The data are from a study of blood T cell repertoires in COVID-19. In the study's own analysis: The assay estimated nucleated cells by amplifying reference gene primers. TCRdb keeps only in-frame clones here, not all; method: immunoSEQ multiplex PCR. D and trimming come from the DNA, and the V and J calls and clone size come from that table. The table lists a few hundred thousand clones, around 89% of them singletons. Material for sequencing was peripheral blood. This TCR was sampled from a woman between 45 and 65 years old with COVID-19, enrolled during active disease.

The CDR3 DNA is TGTGCCAGCAGCGTATCAGCGGGAGTGTCCTACAATGAGCAGTTCTTC. Its protein is CASSVSAGVSYNEQFF. V gene TRBV9 combines with J gene TRBJ2-1; 8 bases fit TRBD2. The CDR3 length is 16 residues. V gave up 1 base and J gave up 1 base; unmatched junction bases: 4. Germline V gene data show CDR1 as SGDLS and CDR2 as YYNGEE.